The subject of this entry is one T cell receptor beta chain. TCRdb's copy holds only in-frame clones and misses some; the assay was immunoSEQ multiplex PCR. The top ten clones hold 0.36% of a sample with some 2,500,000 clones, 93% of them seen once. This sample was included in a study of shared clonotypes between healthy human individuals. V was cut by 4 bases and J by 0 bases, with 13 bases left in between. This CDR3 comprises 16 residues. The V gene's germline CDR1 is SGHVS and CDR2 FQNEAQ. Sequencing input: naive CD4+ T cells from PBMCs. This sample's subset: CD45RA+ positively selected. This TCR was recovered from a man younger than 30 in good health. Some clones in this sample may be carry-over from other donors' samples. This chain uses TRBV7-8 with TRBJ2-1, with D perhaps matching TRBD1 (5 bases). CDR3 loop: CASSSAGPSSYNEQFF. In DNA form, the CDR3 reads TGTGCCAGCAGCTCCGCAGGGCCTAGCTCCTACAATGAGCAGTTCTTC.